These 4 T cell receptor beta chains originate from one sample sequenced in a study of blood T cell repertoires in COVID-19. TCRdb's copy holds only in-frame clones and misses some; the assay was immunoSEQ multiplex PCR. The table lists roughly 25,000 clones, around 90% of them singletons. The sequencing input was peripheral blood. Receptors originate from a man aged 45-65 years with active COVID-19.

The chain employs TRBV15 and TRBJ1-2; 9 positions match TRBD1. This CDR3 spans 15 amino acids. CDR1 LNHNV and CDR2 YYDKDF come from the germline V gene (reference sequence). The J segment lost 4 bases and the V segment lost 4 bases, leaving 7 bases of the junction unmatched. The CDR3 nucleotides are TGTGCCACCAGCAACCGGGACAGGGACCTCTATGGCTACACCTTC. Protein: CATSNRDRDLYGYTF.

The chain recombines TRBV18 with TRBJ1-1, with D tentatively TRBD1 (5 bases). The V end lost 5 bases, the J end lost 5 bases, and 15 bases lay between the germline ends. Germline lookup yields CDR1 KGHSH and CDR2 LQKENI. This CDR3 is 14 amino acids long. CDR3 nucleotides: TGTGCCAGCTCATCCGGGACGGGGAGGACTGAAGCTTTCTTT. Residues: CASSSGTGRTEAFF.

This chain joins TRBV9 and TRBJ2-3, with D maybe TRBD1 (6 bases). Per the germline V gene, CDR1 is SGDLS and CDR2 is YYNGEE. V was pared by 0 bases and J by 4 bases, with 12 bases between. The CDR3 runs to 15 residues. The CDR3 bases are TGTGCCAGCAGCGTAGCTAGGGGGAACGCAGATACGCAGTATTTT. Translation: CASSVARGNADTQYF.

The genes are TRBV19 and TRBJ2-5, with a possible D match to TRBD2 (6 bases). V lost 1 base and J 2 bases, leaving 11 bases between the germline ends. The CDR3 runs to 15 residues. Germline V gene data show CDR1 as LNHDA and CDR2 as SQIVND (reference sequence). In DNA form, the CDR3 reads TGTGCCAGTAGTATAGTACCACTAGCACAAGAGACCCAGTACTTC. This translates into CASSIVPLAQETQYF.